This T cell receptor beta chain comes out of a study of memory CD4+ T cells and cytomegalovirus serostatus. Notes on the study in general: Median bootstrapped AUC for CMV status was just under 0.97 originally, less than 0.93 US-trained. About 40% of the roughly 160 known CMV-associated TCRbeta sequences appeared in CD4+ memory.

Clones were sequenced by immunoSEQ multiplex PCR, and TCRdb holds only the in-frame ones, with some missing. The top ten hold about 0.6% of the sample, which has tens of thousands of clones, about three quarters seen once. The sort gate was single viable CD3+CD4+CD8-CD45RO+ cells for memory CD4+ T cells. Total CD4+ T cells were enriched by CD4 positive selection. The germline V gene encodes CDR1 MNHNS and CDR2 SASEGT. Trimming pared 0 bases from V and 4 bases from J, leaving 16 bases between. The CDR3 length is 16 residues. Concerning this clone: The antigen is undetermined.

The clonotype was recovered from an adult in good health and CMV-seronegative. Input material: memory CD4+ T cells from blood. The rearrangement joins TRBV6-1 to TRBJ2-7, with D perhaps TRBD2 (7 bases). CDR3 nucleotide sequence: TGTGCCAGCAGTGAAGCAGCAGGTGGGGGGGCATACGAGCAGTACTTC. It yields the protein CASSEAAGGGAYEQYF.